The T cell receptor (beta chain) described here comes from a study of T-cell memory formation after mild COVID-19. Across the whole study: Largely, TCR clusters stayed within a single donor. Findings and caveats of the study: CD8+ contracting clones occupied EMRA, while CD4+ ones occupied mainly CM and EM. Researchers could not confirm that second-wave clones peaking on day 37 targeted SARS-CoV-2.

The CDR3 has 16 residues. From germline, CDR1 is DFQATT and CDR2 SNEGSKA (reference sequence). The germline V and J ends were trimmed by 0 bases and 2 bases, with 14 bases remaining between them. This clonotype was seen only once. Its antigen is currently unknown. TCRdb re-called the 5' RACE reads with MiXCR, one entry per CDR3 protein. This table has 500,000 to 650,000 distinct CDR3 sequences, roughly 22% appearing once. This sequence originates from an adult woman who had mild COVID-19 (a few samples of this study predate the infection). Cell type and time point are not known. This chain joins TRBV20-1 and TRBJ2-1; D is uncertain. Material: PBMCs or a T cell subset sorted from them (not recorded which). The CDR3 nucleotides read TGCAGTGCTAGAGATCTGGCAGCTTCTACCTACAATGAGCAGTTCTTC. This codes for CSARDLAASTYNEQFF.